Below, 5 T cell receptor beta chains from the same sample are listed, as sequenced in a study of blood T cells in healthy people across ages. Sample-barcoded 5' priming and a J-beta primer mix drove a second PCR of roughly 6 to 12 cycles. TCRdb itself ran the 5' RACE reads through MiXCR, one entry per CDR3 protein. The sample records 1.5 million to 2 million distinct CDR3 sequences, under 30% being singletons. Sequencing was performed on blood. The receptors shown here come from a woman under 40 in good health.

This chain's CDR3 is CASSYAQGTYGYTF. The CDR3 region has the DNA TGTGCCAGCAGTTACGCCCAGGGGACCTATGGCTACACCTTC. The J gene is TRBJ1-2, the V gene TRBV6-6; possibly TRBD1 for D (6 bases). CDR3 length equals 14 residues. Trimming pared 2 bases from V and 4 bases from J, leaving 11 bases between. Germline assignment: CDR1 MNHNY and CDR2 SVGAGI (reference sequence).

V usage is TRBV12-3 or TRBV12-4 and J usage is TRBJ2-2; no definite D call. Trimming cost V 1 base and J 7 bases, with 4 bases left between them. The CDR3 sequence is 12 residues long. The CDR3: CASSLEIGELFF. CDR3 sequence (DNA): TGTGCCAGCAGTTTAGAGATCGGGGAGCTGTTTTTT.

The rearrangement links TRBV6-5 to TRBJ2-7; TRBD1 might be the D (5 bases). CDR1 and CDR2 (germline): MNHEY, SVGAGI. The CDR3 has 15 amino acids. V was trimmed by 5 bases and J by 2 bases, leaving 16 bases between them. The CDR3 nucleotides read TGTGCCAGCAGTCAGACAGTGAGGAGCCCCTACGAGCAGTACTTC. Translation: CASSQTVRSPYEQYF.

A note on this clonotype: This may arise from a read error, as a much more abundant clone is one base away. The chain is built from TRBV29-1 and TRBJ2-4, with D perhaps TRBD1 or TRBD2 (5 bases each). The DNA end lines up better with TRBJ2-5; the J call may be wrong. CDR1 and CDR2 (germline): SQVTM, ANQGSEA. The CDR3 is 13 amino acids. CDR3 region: CGVILGATETQYF. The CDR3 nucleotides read TGCGGCGTTATCCTCGGGGCCACGGAGACCCAGTACTTC.

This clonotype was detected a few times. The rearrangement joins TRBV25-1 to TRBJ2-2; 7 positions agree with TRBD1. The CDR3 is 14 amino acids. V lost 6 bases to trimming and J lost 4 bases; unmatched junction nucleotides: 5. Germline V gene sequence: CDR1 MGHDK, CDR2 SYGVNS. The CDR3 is CASRDTGVTGELFF. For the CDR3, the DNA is TGTGCCAGCAGAGACACAGGGGTCACCGGGGAGCTGTTTTTT.